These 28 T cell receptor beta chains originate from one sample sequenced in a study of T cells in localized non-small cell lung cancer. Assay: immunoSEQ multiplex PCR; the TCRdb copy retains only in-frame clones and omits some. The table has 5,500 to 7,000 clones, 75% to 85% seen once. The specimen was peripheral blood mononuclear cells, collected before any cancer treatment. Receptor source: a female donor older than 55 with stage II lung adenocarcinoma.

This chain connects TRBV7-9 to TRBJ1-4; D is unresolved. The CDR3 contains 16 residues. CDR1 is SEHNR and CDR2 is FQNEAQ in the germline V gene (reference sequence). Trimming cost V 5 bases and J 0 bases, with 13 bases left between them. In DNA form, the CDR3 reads TGTGCCAGCAGCGCCCGCGACGGTGCAACTAATGAAAAACTGTTTTTT. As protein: CASSARDGATNEKLFF. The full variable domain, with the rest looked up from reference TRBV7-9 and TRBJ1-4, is DTGVSQNPRHKITKRGQNVTFRCDPISEHNRLYWYRQTLGQGPEFLTYFQNEAQLEKSRLLSDRFSAERPKGSFSTLEIQRTEQGDSAMYLCASSARDGATNEKLFFGSGTQLSVL.

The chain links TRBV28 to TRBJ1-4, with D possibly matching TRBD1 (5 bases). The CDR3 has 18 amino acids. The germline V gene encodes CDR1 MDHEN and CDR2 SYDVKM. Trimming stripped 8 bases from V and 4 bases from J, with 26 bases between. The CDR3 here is CASRNLNLSGRRNEKLFF. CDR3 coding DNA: TGTGCCAGCCGCAATCTCAATTTGTCGGGACGTCGTAATGAAAAACTGTTTTTT.

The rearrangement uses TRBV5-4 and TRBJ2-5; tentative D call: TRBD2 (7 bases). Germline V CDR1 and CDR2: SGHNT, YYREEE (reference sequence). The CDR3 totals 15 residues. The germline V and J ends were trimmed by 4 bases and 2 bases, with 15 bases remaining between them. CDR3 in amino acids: CASSTLQGGQETQYF. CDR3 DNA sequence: TGTGCCAGCAGCACCTTACAGGGAGGGCAAGAGACCCAGTACTTC.

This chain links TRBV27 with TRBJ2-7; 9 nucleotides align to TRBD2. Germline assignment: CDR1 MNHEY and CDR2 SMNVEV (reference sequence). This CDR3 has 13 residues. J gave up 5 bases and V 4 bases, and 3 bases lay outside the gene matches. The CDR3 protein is CASSYSGRNEQYF. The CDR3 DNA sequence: TGTGCCAGCAGTTATAGCGGGAGAAACGAGCAGTACTTC.

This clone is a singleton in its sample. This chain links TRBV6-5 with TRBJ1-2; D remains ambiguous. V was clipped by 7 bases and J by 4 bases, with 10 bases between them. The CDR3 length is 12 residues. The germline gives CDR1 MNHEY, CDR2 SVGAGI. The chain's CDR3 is CASTTTGYGYTF. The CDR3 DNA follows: TGTGCCAGCACCACCACGGGCTATGGCTACACCTTC.

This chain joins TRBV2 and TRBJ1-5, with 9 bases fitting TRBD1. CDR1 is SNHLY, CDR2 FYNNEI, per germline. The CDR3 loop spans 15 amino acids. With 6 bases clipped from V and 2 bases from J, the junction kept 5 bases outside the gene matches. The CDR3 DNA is TGTGCCAGCAGAGGACAGGGGTTAGGCAATCAGCCCCAGCATTTT. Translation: CASRGQGLGNQPQHF.

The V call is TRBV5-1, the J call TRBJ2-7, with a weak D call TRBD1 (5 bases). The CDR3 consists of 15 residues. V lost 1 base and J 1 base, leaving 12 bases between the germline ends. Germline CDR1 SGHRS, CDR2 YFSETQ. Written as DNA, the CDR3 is TGCGCCAGCAGCTTGAGTACGACAGTTTCCTACGAGCAGTACTTC. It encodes CASSLSTTVSYEQYF.

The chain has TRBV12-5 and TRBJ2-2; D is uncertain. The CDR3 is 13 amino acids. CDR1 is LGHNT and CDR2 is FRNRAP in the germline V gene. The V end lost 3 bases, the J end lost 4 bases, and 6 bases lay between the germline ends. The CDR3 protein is CASGLWGTGELFF. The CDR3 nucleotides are TGTGCTAGTGGTTTATGGGGCACCGGGGAGCTGTTTTTT.

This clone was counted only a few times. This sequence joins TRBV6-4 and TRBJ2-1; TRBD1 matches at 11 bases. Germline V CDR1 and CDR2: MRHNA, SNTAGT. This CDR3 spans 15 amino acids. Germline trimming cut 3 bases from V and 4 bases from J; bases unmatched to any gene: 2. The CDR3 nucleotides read TGTGCCAGCAGTGAGGGACAGGGGGAATACAATGAGCAGTTCTTC. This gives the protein CASSEGQGEYNEQFF.

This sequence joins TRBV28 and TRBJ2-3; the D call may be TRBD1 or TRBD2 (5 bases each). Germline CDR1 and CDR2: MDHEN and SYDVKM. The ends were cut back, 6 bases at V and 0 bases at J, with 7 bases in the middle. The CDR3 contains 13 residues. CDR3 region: CASSRDSTDTQYF. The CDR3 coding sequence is TGTGCCAGCAGCAGGGACAGCACAGATACGCAGTATTTT.

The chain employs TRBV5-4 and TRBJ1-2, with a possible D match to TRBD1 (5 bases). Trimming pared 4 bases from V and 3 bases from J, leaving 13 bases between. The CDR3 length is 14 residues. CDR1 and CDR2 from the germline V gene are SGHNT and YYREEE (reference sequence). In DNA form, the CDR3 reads TGTGCCAGCAGCCTCCAGGGAAACCACTATGGCTACACCTTC. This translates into CASSLQGNHYGYTF.

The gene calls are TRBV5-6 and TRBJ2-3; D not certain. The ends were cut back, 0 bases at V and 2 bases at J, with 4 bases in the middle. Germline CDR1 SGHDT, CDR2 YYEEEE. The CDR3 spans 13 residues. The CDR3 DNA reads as TGTGCCAGCAGCTTGGGCGACACAGATACGCAGTATTTT. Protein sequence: CASSLGDTDTQYF.

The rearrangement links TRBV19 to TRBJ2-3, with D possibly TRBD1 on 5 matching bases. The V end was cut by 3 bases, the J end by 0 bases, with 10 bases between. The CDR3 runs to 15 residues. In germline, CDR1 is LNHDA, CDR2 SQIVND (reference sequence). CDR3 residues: CASSIAGASTDTQYF. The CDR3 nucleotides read TGTGCCAGTAGTATCGCTGGGGCGAGCACAGATACGCAGTATTTT.

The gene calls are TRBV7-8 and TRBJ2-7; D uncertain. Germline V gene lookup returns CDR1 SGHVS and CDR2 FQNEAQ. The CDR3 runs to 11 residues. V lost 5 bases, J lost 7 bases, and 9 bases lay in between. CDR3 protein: CASSPVTEQYF. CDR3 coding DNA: TGTGCCAGCAGCCCCGTCACAGAGCAGTACTTC.

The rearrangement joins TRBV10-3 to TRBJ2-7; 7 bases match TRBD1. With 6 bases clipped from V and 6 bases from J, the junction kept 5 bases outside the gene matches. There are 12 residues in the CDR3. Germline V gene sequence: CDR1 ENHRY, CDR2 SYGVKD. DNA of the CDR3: TGTGCCATCAGGACGACAGGGAGCGAGCAGTACGTC. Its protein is CAIRTTGSEQYV.

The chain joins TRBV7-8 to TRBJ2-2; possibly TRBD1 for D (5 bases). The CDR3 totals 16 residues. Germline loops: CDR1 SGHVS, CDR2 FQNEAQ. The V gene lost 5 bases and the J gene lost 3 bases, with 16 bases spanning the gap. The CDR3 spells CASSRQATADTGELFF. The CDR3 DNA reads TGTGCCAGCAGCCGCCAAGCGACAGCCGACACCGGGGAGCTGTTTTTT.

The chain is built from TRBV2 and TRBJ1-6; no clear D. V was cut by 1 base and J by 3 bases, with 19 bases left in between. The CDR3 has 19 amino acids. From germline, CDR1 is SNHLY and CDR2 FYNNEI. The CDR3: CASSEVGVPHSYYNSPLHF. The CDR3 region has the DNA TGTGCCAGCAGTGAAGTTGGGGTGCCTCATTCATACTATAATTCACCCCTCCACTTT.

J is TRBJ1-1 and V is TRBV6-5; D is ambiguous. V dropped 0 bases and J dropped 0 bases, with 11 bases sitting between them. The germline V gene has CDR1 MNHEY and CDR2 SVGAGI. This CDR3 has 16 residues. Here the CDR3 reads CASSYSRESMNTEAFF. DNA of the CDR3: TGTGCCAGCAGTTACTCGAGGGAATCGATGAACACTGAAGCTTTCTTT.

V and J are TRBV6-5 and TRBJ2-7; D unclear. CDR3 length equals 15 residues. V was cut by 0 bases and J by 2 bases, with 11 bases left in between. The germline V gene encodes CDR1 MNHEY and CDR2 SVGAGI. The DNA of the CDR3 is TGTGCCAGCAGTTACTCGGGGTCGGTAGCCTACGAGCAGTACTTC. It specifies CASSYSGSVAYEQYF.

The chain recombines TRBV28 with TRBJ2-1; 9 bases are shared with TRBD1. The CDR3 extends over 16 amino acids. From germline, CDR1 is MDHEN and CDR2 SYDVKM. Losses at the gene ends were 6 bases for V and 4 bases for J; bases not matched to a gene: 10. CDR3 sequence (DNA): TGTGCCAGCAGCACCCTCGGGACAGGGCAATACAATGAGCAGTTCTTC. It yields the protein CASSTLGTGQYNEQFF.

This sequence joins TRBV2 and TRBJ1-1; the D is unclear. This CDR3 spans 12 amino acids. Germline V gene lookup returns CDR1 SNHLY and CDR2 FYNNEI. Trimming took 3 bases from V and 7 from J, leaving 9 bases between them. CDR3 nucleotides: TGTGCCAGCAGTGAGTCGGGGATTGAAGCTTTCTTT. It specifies CASSESGIEAFF.

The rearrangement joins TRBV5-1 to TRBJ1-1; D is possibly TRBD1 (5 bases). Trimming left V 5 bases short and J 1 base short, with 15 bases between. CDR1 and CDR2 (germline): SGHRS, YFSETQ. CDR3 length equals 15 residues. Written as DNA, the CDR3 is TGCGCCAGCAGTCGCGACCCTACAGGGAACACTGAAGCTTTCTTT. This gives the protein CASSRDPTGNTEAFF.

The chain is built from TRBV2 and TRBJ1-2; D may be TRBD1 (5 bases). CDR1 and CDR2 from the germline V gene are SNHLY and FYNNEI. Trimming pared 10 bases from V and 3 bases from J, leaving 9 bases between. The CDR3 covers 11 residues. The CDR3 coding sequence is TGTGCCAACAGGAGAGACTATGGCTACACCTTC. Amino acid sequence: CANRRDYGYTF. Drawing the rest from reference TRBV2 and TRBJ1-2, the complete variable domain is EPEVTQTPSHQVTQMGQEVILRCVPISNHLYFYWYRQILGQKVEFLVSFYNNEISEKSEIFDDQFSVERPDGSNFTLKIRSTKLEDSAMYFCANRRDYGYTFGSGTRLTVV.

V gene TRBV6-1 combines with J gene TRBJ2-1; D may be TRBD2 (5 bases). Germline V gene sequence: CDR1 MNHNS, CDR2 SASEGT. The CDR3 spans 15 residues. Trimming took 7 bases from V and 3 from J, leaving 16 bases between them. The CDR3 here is CASITDSTLYNEQFF. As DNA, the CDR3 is TGTGCCAGCATTACGGACTCTACCCTCTACAATGAGCAGTTCTTC.

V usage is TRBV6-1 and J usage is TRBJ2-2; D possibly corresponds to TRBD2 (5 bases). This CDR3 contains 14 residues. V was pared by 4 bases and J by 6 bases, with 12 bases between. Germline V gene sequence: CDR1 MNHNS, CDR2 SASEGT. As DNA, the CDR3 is TGTGCCAGCAGTGCCCTGGGAGAGGCCGGGGAGCTGTTTTTT. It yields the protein CASSALGEAGELFF.

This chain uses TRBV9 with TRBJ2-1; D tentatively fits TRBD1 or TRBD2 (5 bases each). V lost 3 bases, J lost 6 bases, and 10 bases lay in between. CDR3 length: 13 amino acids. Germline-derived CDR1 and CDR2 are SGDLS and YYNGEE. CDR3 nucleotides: TGTGCCAGCAGCGGTCAGAGGGGCAATGAGCAGTTCTTC. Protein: CASSGQRGNEQFF.

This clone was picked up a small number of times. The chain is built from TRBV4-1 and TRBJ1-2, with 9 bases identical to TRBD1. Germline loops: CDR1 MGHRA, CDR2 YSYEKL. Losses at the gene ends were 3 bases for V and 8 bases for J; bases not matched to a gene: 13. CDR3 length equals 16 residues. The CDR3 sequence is CASSHTGTGPVQGYTF. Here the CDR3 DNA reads TGCGCCAGCAGCCATACCGGGACAGGGCCGGTCCAAGGCTACACCTTC.

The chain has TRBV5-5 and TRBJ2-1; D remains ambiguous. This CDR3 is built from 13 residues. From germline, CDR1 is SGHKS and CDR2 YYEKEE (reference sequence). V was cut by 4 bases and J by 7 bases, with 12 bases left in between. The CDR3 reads CASSLGLGNEQFF. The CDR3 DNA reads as TGTGCCAGCAGCCTAGGGTTAGGGAATGAGCAGTTCTTC.